These 26 T cell receptor beta chains came from one sample sequenced in a study of prognosis after radiotherapy for stage I lung cancer. Researchers used two-round multiplex PCR to amplify TCR beta CDR3 starting from genomic DNA. Primers targeting each individual TRBV and TRBJ gene were applied in first-round PCR. TCRdb redid the calling of the multiplex PCR reads with MiXCR, one entry per CDR3 protein. The data hold 15,000 or so distinct CDR3 sequences, with around a third observed a single time. Sequencing was performed on PBMCs, taken before or after stereotactic body radiation therapy (not recorded which). These receptors all stem from a donor at least 50 years old with non-small cell lung cancer.

Concerning this clonotype itself: This could be a read error, since a much larger clone is one nucleotide away. The chain uses TRBV2 and TRBJ1-1; D is ambiguous. Germline V lookup: CDR1 SNHLY, CDR2 FYNNEI. This CDR3 has 13 amino acids. Deletions cut 7 bases from V and 5 bases from J, with 14 bases between. The CDR3 sequence: CASTVQRKTEAFF. In nucleotides, the CDR3 is TGTGCCAGCACTGTACAAAGAAAAACTGAAGCTTTCTTT.

The genes are TRBV6-5 and TRBJ2-3; 7 bases line up with TRBD2. The CDR3 is made up of 14 amino acids. V lost 2 bases, J lost 2 bases, and 1 base stayed unmatched. CDR1 MNHEY and CDR2 SVGAGI come from the germline V gene. CDR3 amino acids: CASSYGTNTDTQYF. In DNA form, the CDR3 reads TGTGCCAGCAGTTACGGGACTAACACAGATACGCAGTATTTT.

In regard to this clonotype: Here the CDR3 omits its conserved ending phenylalanine or tryptophan, so a read error is the likely source. This chain uses TRBV5-1 with TRBJ2-3, with D perhaps TRBD2 (5 bases). Germline loops: CDR1 SGHRS, CDR2 YFSETQ. This CDR3 has 12 residues. CDR3 nucleotide sequence: TGTGCCAGTAGGGAGAGCACAGATACGCAGTATCTT. It codes for CASRESTDTQYL.

This clonotype has a single count. A much larger clone lies a single base off, so this may be a read error. The chain links TRBV9 to TRBJ2-5, with TRBD2 as a possible D gene (6 bases). In germline, CDR1 is SGDLS, CDR2 YYNGEE. The CDR3 sequence is 15 residues long. Trimming took off 4 bases at V and 1 base at J, with 14 bases between the two ends. The DNA of the CDR3 is TGTGCCAGCAGCACGACTAGACTACCCCAAGAGACCCAGTACTTC. Translation: CASSTTRLPQETQYF.

The chain combines TRBV6-1 with TRBJ1-5; D is undetermined. Germline V gene lookup returns CDR1 MNHNS and CDR2 SASEGT. The CDR3 runs to 13 residues. Deletions cut 7 bases from V and 7 bases from J, with 14 bases between. CDR3 loop: CASNPVTSQPQHF. Written as DNA, the CDR3 is TGTGCCAGCAACCCCGTGACGAGCCAGCCCCAGCATTTT.

At least ten counts were recorded for this clonotype. This chain links TRBV5-4 with TRBJ2-2; TRBD2 agrees at 10 bases. J gave up 4 bases and V 4 bases, and 16 bases lay outside the gene matches. This CDR3 region has 19 residues. The V gene's germline CDR1 is SGHNT and CDR2 YYREEE (reference sequence). The CDR3 is CASSPGDVTSGSVTGELFF. DNA of the CDR3: TGTGCCAGCAGCCCAGGGGATGTGACTAGCGGGTCGGTCACCGGGGAGCTGTTTTTT.

This clonotype was seen repeatedly, ten times or more. This chain links TRBV13 with TRBJ2-7; 7 bases are shared with TRBD2. Unmatched junction bases numbered 5, after V lost 3 bases and J lost 0 bases. The CDR3 sequence is 15 residues long. CDR1 is PRHDT and CDR2 is FYEKMQ in the germline V gene (reference sequence). The CDR3 nucleotides read TGTGCCAGCAGCTTCGACGGGAGGAACTCCTACGAGCAGTACTTC. It encodes CASSFDGRNSYEQYF.

To note about this clonotype: A junction end diverges from the germline sequence, so it may reflect a read error. The V call is TRBV20-1, the J call TRBJ2-1; TRBD1 matches at 7 bases. This CDR3 has 15 amino acids. Looked up from germline, CDR1 is DFQATT and CDR2 is SNEGSKA (reference sequence). The CDR3 DNA follows: TGCAGTGCAAACGAAGGGGGCGCCTCCTACAATGAGAAGTTCTTC. The encoded protein is CSANEGGASYNEKFF.

Points on this clonotype: A junction end diverges from the germline sequence, so it may reflect a read error. V usage is TRBV6-1 and J usage is TRBJ1-2; no clear D gene. The germline V gene encodes CDR1 MNHNS and CDR2 SASEGT. The CDR3 has 12 amino acids. As DNA, the CDR3 is TGTGCCAGCGGTCCGACTGATTATGGTTACACCTTC. The encoded protein is CASGPTDYGYTF.

The chain combines TRBV15 with TRBJ1-1; weak D call: TRBD1 (6 bases). The CDR3 contains 15 residues. V gave up 3 bases and J gave up 4 bases, with 15 bases separating them. CDR1 and CDR2 (germline): LNHNV, YYDKDF (reference sequence). Here the CDR3 DNA reads TGTGCCACCAGCAGGGGCCGGACAGCCCGCACTGAAGCTTTCTTT. This codes for CATSRGRTARTEAFF.

This clonotype has a count of ten or more. The gene calls are TRBV3-1 and TRBJ1-2; 8 bases fit TRBD1. From germline, CDR1 is LGHDT and CDR2 YNNKEL (reference sequence). The CDR3 length is 15 residues. With V trimmed by 1 base and J by 8 bases, 9 bases remained unmatched. CDR3 nucleotides: TGTGCCAGCAGCCAAGGACAGGGGATCAAGTACGGCTACACCTTC. It specifies CASSQGQGIKYGYTF.

This clonotype has ten or more counts. The CDR3 bases are TGCGCCAGCATCCCGGGACAGGAAACCTACGAGCAGTACTTC. It is translated as CASIPGQETYEQYF. This rearrangement joins TRBV4-3 to TRBJ2-7; the match to TRBD1 covers 8 bases. The CDR3 is 14 amino acids. Germline CDR1 reads LGHNA; CDR2 reads YSLEER. Trimming removed 7 bases from V and 2 bases from J; junction bases left unmatched: 7.

This clonotype has ten or more counts. The rearrangement joins TRBV7-8 to TRBJ2-7; 7 nucleotides match TRBD1. The CDR3 is 18 residues long. The germline gives CDR1 SGHVS, CDR2 FQNEAQ. V was pared by 5 bases and J by 7 bases, with 23 bases of the junction left unmatched. The DNA of the CDR3 is TGTGCCAGCAGCCTCATGCTTGGTGGTGACACACAGGGGCGTGAGCAGTACTTC. Translation gives CASSLMLGGDTQGREQYF.

Many counts were recorded for this clonotype. This sequence joins TRBV5-1 and TRBJ1-4; D might be TRBD1 (5 bases). The length of the CDR3 is 15 residues. The germline CDR1 and CDR2 sequences are SGHRS and YFSETQ. The V gene lost 0 bases and the J gene lost 5 bases, with 11 bases spanning the gap. This chain's CDR3 is CASSLAYRKNEKLFF. CDR3 in DNA: TGCGCCAGCAGCTTGGCTTACAGGAAGAATGAAAAACTGTTTTTT. Drawing the rest from reference TRBV5-1 and TRBJ1-4, the complete variable domain is KAGVTQTPRYLIKTRGQQVTLSCSPISGHRSVSWYQQTPGQGLQFLFEYFSETQRNKGNFPGRFSGRQFSNSRSEMNVSTLELGDSALYLCASSLAYRKNEKLFFGSGTQLSVL.

This clonotype was observed many times. The rearrangement joins TRBV7-8 to TRBJ1-2, with D unclear. The germline gives CDR1 SGHVS, CDR2 FQNEAQ. Trimming took 0 bases from V and 0 from J, leaving 5 bases between them. The CDR3 is made up of 14 amino acids. The CDR3 region has the DNA TGTGCCAGCAGCTTAGCAGGGTCTAACTATGGCTACACCTTC. Amino acid sequence: CASSLAGSNYGYTF.

This clonotype was recorded at least ten times. This chain links TRBV10-3 with TRBJ2-3, with 16 bases fitting TRBD2. CDR3 size: 17 residues. Per germline, CDR1 ENHRY and CDR2 SYGVKD. J was trimmed by 2 bases and V by 10 bases; bases with no gene match: 9. CDR3 DNA sequence: TGTGCCAGCAAACCGGGACTAGCGGGAGGGATCACAGATACGCAGTATTTT. Translated, it gives CASKPGLAGGITDTQYF.

The chain has TRBV20-1 and TRBJ2-7; the D is unclear. Looked up from germline, CDR1 is DFQATT and CDR2 is SNEGSKA (reference sequence). CDR3 size: 15 residues. The V and J ends lost 0 bases and 3 bases respectively, with 15 bases between them. CDR3 in amino acids: CSARDRGRSVYEQYF. CDR3 nucleotides: TGCAGTGCTAGAGATCGAGGCCGGAGCGTCTACGAGCAGTACTTC.

This clonotype is classed as medium-sized. At one end, the junction sequence differs from germline, possibly due to a read error. The genes are TRBV20-1 and TRBJ1-5; TRBD1 agrees at 7 bases. This CDR3 is 12 amino acids long. Germline CDR1 is DFQATT and CDR2 is SNEGSKA (reference sequence). The CDR3 nucleotides are TGCAGTGCTGGCGGACAGGCCACAAACCTAAGATTT. Translation: CSAGGQATNLRF.

This clonotype was picked up many times. The rearrangement links TRBV29-1 to TRBJ2-7, with 13 bases aligning to TRBD2. Germline V gene lookup returns CDR1 SQVTM and CDR2 ANQGSEA. V was clipped by 3 bases and J by 6 bases; unmatched bases: 5. The length of the CDR3 is 14 residues. The CDR3 sequence is CSVDGLAGESEQYF. In DNA, the CDR3 is TGCAGCGTTGACGGACTAGCGGGAGAAAGCGAGCAGTACTTC.

On this clonotype: This likely stems from a read error, as it lies one base from a far larger clone. The V gene is TRBV6-1, the J gene TRBJ2-2; TRBD2 matches at 13 bases. The CDR3 runs to 17 residues. Germline V gene lookup returns CDR1 MNHNS and CDR2 SASEGT. Unmatched junction bases numbered 7, after V lost 5 bases and J lost 4 bases. In DNA form, the CDR3 reads TGTGCCAGCAGTTACAGGACTAGCGGGAGCCTCACCGGGGAGCTGTTTTTT. This translates into CASSYRTSGSLTGELFF.

This clonotype was detected many times. The chain links TRBV6-2 or TRBV6-3 to TRBJ2-4; the D call may be TRBD1 or TRBD2 (5 bases each). CDR3 length: 14 residues. V was trimmed by 10 bases and J by 2 bases, leaving 15 bases between them. Per germline, CDR1 MNHEY and CDR2 SVGEGT. CDR3 DNA: TGTGCCACCTGGGGGTCGTGGCCCAAAAACATTCAGTACTTC. Its protein is CATWGSWPKNIQYF.

There are many counts of this clonotype. The V call is TRBV12-3 or TRBV12-4, the J call TRBJ2-3; D gene unclear. There are 11 residues in the CDR3. With 3 bases removed from V and 3 bases from J, the gap between germline ends came to 1 base. The CDR3 nucleotides are TGTGCCAGCAGTTTGACAGATACGCAGTATTTT. This gives the protein CASSLTDTQYF.

This clonotype appeared once. A far larger clone differs by one base, so this is likely a read error. The chain combines TRBV7-2 with TRBJ2-5; D is possibly TRBD1 or TRBD2 (5 bases each). TRBJ2-1 explains the end of the DNA better; the J call may be wrong. The CDR3 runs to 15 residues. The germline V gene encodes CDR1 SGHTA and CDR2 FQGNSA. The CDR3 reads CASSLLPEGLNEQFF. CDR3 coding DNA: TGTGCCAGCAGCTTACTGCCCGAGGGGTTAAATGAGCAGTTCTTC.

A remark on this clonotype: This may be a read error, as it is one base from a much larger clone. V gene TRBV20-1 combines with J gene TRBJ1-5; D is uncertain. Germline CDR1 reads DFQATT; CDR2 reads SNEGSKA (reference sequence). This CDR3 contains 14 residues. The germline V and J ends were trimmed by 4 bases and 6 bases, with 16 bases remaining between them. The CDR3 loop reads CSAKADLSSQPQHF. Written as DNA, the CDR3 is TGCAGTGCTAAAGCGGATCTTTCTAGTCAGCCCCAGCATTTT.

The genes are TRBV7-7 and TRBJ2-1, with 7 bases aligning to TRBD2. V gave up 0 bases and J gave up 5 bases; unmatched junction bases: 4. Germline CDR1 is SSHAT and CDR2 is FNYEAQ (reference sequence). This CDR3 spans 15 amino acids. The CDR3 reads CASSLAAGRHNEQFF. CDR3 DNA: TGTGCCAGCAGCTTAGCAGCGGGGCGCCACAATGAGCAGTTCTTC.

This clonotype was recorded many times. The V gene is TRBV6-5, the J gene TRBJ2-7, with a weak D call TRBD1 (7 bases). Trimming pared 3 bases from V and 6 bases from J, leaving 12 bases between. Germline lookup yields CDR1 MNHEY and CDR2 SVGAGI. The CDR3 is made up of 13 amino acids. In DNA, the CDR3 is TGTGCCAGCAGTTATTCCAGGGGGGTCGAGCAGTACTTC. Translating gives CASSYSRGVEQYF.